The clone carrying this T cell receptor beta chain has only a few counts. V lost 5 bases and J lost 3, with 14 bases in between. Germline V gene lookup returns CDR1 LNHDA and CDR2 SQIVND (reference sequence). This CDR3 region has 14 residues. Source study methods: By means of reference gene primer amplification, nucleated cell counts were estimated. Using immunoSEQ multiplex PCR, the repertoire was profiled, and TCRdb retains in-frame clones only, with some absent. V and J calls and clone size follow that table, whereas D and trimming were derived from the DNA. The table has roughly 100,000 clones, roughly 90% seen once. This sample was taken from a study of blood T cell repertoires in COVID-19. Study-wide background: COVID-19 samples, acute and convalescent, were from the United States, Italy and Spain. In each case, the material was cDNA or gDNA derived from T cells, B-cell-depleted T cells, or PBMCs.

The origin of this receptor is a human donor in a cohort sampled during active COVID-19. Sequenced material: peripheral blood. The chain couples TRBV19 to TRBJ2-7; weak D call: TRBD1 (6 bases). Here the CDR3 DNA reads TGTGCCAGTAGTGACCGGGACACGGGCTACGAGCAGTACTTC. Its protein product is CASSDRDTGYEQYF.